This T cell receptor beta chain was recovered during a study of blood T cell repertoires in COVID-19. The CDR3 runs to 13 residues. The germline gives CDR1 LNHNV, CDR2 YYDKDF (reference sequence). Trimming cost V 9 bases and J 1 base, with 12 bases left between them. The protocol was immunoSEQ multiplex PCR, while the TCRdb copy is restricted to in-frame clones and leaves out a portion. The sample comprises more than 85,000 clones, roughly 81% of which are singletons, and around 9.5% rests with the top ten. The TCR originated in a man between 35 and 55 years old with active or convalescent COVID-19. V is TRBV15 and J is TRBJ1-1; D is possibly TRBD1 (5 bases). Sequenced: peripheral blood. DNA for the CDR3: TGTGCCACTGGTACCGGGGGGAACACTGAAGCTTTCTTT. This translates into CATGTGGNTEAFF.